This T cell receptor (beta chain) was retrieved from a study of OX40 agonist ivuxolimab in advanced cancers. The data were produced by immunoSEQ multiplex PCR, yet TCRdb's version contains in-frame clones alone and is incomplete. Here the sample spans 70,000 or so clones, around 90% being singletons. Germline lookup yields CDR1 SEHNR and CDR2 FQNEAQ (reference sequence). V was pared by 1 base and J by 5 bases, with 8 bases between. CDR3 size: 13 residues. The material was CD4+ or CD8+ T cells sorted from blood, obtained in a trial of the OX40 agonist ivuxolimab. This sequence was found in an adult with an advanced solid tumor such as melanoma, head and neck, liver or kidney cancer. The rearrangement uses TRBV7-9 and TRBJ2-5; D is perhaps TRBD2 (5 bases). CDR3 in amino acids: CASSLVGAETQYF. The CDR3 region has the DNA TGTGCCAGCAGCTTAGTGGGAGCTGAGACCCAGTACTTC.